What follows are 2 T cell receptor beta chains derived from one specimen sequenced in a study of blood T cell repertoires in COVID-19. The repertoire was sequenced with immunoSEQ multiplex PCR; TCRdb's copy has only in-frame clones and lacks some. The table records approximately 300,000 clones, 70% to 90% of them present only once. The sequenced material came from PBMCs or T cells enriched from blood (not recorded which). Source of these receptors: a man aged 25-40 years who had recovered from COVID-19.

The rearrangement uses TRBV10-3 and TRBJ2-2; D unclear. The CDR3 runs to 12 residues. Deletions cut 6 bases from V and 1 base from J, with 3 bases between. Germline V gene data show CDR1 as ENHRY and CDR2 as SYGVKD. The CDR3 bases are TGTGCCATCAGCCAGAACACCGGGGAGCTGTTTTTT. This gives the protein CAISQNTGELFF.

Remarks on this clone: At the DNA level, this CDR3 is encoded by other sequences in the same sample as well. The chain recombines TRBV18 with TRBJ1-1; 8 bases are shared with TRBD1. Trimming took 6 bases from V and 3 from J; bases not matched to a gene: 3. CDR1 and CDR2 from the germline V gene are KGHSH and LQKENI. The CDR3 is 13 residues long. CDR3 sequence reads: CASSPDRDTEAFF. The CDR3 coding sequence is TGTGCCAGCTCGCCGGACAGGGACACTGAAGCTTTCTTT.